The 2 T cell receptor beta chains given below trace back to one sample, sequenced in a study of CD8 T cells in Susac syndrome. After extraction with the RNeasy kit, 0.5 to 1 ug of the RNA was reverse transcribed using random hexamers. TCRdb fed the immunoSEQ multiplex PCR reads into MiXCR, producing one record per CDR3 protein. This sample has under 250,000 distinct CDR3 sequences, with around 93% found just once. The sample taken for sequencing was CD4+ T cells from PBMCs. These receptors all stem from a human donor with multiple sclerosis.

In DNA, the CDR3 is TGTGCCAGCAGGGGGTGGGCTCCCTCTGGGGCCAACGTCCTGACTTTC. Its protein is CASRGWAPSGANVLTF. The chain uses TRBV2 and TRBJ2-6, with D hard to call. Trimming shortened V by 6 bases and J by 0 bases, and 12 bases separated the two germline ends. The CDR3 contains 16 residues. Germline CDR1 reads SNHLY; CDR2 reads FYNNEI.

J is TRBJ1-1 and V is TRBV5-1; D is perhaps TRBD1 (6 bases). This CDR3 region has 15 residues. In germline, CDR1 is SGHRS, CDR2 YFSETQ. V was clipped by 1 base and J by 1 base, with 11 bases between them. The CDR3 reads CASSLSGRGNTEAFF. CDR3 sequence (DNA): TGCGCCAGCAGCTTGTCGGGCAGGGGGAACACTGAAGCTTTCTTT.